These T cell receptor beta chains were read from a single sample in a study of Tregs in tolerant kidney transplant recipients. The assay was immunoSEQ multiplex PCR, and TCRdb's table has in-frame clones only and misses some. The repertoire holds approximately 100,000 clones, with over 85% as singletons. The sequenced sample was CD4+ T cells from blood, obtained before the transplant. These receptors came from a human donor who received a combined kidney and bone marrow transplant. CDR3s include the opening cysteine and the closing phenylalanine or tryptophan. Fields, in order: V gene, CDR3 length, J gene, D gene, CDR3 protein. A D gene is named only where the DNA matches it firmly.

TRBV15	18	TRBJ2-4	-	CATSNKMTAEEAKNIQYF
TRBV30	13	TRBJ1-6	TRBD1	CAWNQGDFSPLHF
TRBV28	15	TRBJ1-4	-	CASSSGGTTNEKLFF
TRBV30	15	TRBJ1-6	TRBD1	CAWSVLDRANSPLHF
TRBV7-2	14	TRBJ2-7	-	CASSLSFSRYEQYF
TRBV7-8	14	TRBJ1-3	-	CASRYQEAGNTIYF
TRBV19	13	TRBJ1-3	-	CASSITGGNTIYF
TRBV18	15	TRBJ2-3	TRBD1	CASSYTGGRTDTQYF
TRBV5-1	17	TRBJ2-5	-	CASSRSSSGTRPETQYF
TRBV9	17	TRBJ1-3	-	CASSVGVWANSGNTIYF
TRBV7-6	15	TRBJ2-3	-	CASSSQGSDTDTQYF
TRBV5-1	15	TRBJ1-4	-	CASSAGRQTNEKLFF
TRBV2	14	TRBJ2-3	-	CASSELGLTDTQYF
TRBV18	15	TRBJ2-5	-	CASSPPSQGGETQYF
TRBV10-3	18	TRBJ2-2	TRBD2	CAISALLAGAMNTGELFF
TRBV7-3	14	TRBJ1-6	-	CASSPGGLVSPLHF
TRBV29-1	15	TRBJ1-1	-	CSALPLIGGVTEAFF
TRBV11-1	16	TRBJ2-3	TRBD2	CASSLSPSGGVDTQYF
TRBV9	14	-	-	CASSFGQGGYEQYF
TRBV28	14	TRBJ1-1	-	CASSLSGVGSEAFF
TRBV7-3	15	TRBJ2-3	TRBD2	CASSFGGSSTDTQYF
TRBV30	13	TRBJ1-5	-	CAWRDRPDQPQHF
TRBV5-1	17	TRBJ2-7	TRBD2	CASSLGLAGGITYEQYF
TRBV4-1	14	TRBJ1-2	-	CASSQEGGIYGYTF
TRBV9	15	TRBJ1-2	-	CASSVYQGTNYGYPF
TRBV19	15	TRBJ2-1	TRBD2	CASSTLAGGYNEQFF
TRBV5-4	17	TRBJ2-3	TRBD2	CASSLRLADPSTDTQYF
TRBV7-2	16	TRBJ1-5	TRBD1	CASSLEGTGGNQPQHF
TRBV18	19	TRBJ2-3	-	CASSPGKQGADSGSHTQYF
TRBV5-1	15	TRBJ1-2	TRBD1	CASSLGGTGNYGYTF
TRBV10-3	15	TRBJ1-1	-	CAIRIEGGHWTEAFF
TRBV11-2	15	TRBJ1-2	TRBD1	CASSFRGTANYGYTF
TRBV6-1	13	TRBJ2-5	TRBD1	CASIYRGQETQYF
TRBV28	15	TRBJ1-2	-	CASRGTGNKGYGYTF
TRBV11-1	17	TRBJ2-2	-	CASSPRTQLQDTGELFF
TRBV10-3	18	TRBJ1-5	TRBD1	CAISDSSGDSYSNQPQHF
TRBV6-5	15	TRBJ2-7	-	CASSRTGTPSFGQYF
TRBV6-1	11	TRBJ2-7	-	CASSYPWEQYF
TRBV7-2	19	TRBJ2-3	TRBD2	CASSQRGLAGAGGTDTQYF
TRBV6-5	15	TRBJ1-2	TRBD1	CASSYAGGTGGGYTF
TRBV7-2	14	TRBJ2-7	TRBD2	CASSPASGNYEQYF
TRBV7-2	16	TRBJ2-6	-	CASSAPGWAGANVLTF
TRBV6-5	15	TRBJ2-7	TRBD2	CASSLLAGGTYEQYF
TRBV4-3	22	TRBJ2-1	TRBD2	CASSQWHPLQGAGGRTYNEQFF
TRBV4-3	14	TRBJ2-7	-	CASSQVRVSYEQYF
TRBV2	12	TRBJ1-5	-	CASRRGDQPQHF